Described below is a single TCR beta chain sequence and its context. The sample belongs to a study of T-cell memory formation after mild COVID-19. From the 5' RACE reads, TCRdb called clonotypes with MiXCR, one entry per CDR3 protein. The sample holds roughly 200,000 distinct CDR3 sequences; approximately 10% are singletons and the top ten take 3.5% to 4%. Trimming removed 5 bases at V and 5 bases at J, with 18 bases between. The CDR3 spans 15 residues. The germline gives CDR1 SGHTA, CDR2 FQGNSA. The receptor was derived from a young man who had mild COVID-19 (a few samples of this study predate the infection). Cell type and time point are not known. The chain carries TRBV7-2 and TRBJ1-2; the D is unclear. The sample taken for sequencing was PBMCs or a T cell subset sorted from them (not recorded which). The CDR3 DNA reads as TGTGCCAGCAGCGAGTCTCCTGGACTAGTTTATGGCTACACCTTC. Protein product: CASSESPGLVYGYTF.